The sequence of this TCR beta chain was determined in a study of response to subunit inactivated influenza vaccine. Germline V gene sequence: CDR1 ENHRY, CDR2 SYGVKD. This CDR3 spans 15 amino acids. Trimming shortened V by 7 bases and J by 0 bases, and 12 bases separated the two germline ends. TCRdb independently ran MiXCR on the RT-PCR reads; one entry per CDR3 protein. Among just under 550,000 distinct CDR3 sequences listed, under 30% were seen once. The sample was also reused in another study, on T cells expressing NK-cell markers. This second study says: TCR beta libraries carry UMIs added by 5'RACE template switching. HCMV seropositivity marked most of the eight sequenced donors; one was seronegative. Where several donors were concerned, these clonotypes also led the CD3+CD56-NKG2C+ fraction.

Source: CD4+ T cells sorted from PBMCs, taken 11 to 12 days after vaccination. The chain links TRBV10-3 to TRBJ2-2, with D perhaps matching TRBD1 or TRBD2 (5 bases each). The sequence derives from a man aged 50-59 years who received an inactivated influenza vaccine. The CDR3 DNA is TGTGCCATCAATAAGAGGGGTACGAACACCGGGGAGCTGTTTTTT. Its translation: CAINKRGTNTGELFF.